This T cell receptor beta chain is from a study of neurological immune-mediated disorders. Germline values: CDR1 MNHEY, CDR2 SVGAGI. This CDR3 is built from 13 residues. The V gene lost 7 bases and the J gene lost 3 bases, with 10 bases spanning the gap. Described time point: longitudinal time-point 1 (baseline). The authors produced cDNA by 5'RACE using 10-nucleotide random UMIs. Using its own MiXCR run on the 5' RACE reads, TCRdb lists one record per CDR3 protein. The sample yields some 49,000 distinct CDR3 sequences, about 9% seen once. This clonotype has ten or more counts. The clonotype was recovered from a woman between 40 and 55 years old in good health. This chain links TRBV6-5 with TRBJ1-3; D might be TRBD1 (6 bases). The sample taken for sequencing was PBMCs. CDR3 bases: TGTGCCAGCAAAACAGGGTTTGGAAACACCATATATTTT. Translated: CASKTGFGNTIYF.